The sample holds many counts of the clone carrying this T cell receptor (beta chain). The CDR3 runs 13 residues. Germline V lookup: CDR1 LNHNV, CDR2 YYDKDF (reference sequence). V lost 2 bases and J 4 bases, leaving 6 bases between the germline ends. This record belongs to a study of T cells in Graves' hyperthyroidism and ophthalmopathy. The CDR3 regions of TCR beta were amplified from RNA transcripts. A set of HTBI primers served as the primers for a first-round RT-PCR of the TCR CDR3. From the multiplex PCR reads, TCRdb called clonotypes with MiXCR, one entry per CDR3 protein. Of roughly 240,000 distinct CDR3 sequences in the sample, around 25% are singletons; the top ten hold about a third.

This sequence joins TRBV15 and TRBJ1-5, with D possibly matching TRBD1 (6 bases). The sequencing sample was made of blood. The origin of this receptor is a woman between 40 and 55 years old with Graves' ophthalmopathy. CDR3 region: CATSRQGNQPQHF. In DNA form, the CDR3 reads TGTGCCACCAGCAGACAGGGGAATCAGCCCCAGCATTTT.